The 16 T cell receptor beta chains listed next were all sequenced from one sample in a study of CD8 T cells in ankylosing spondylitis (dated 2017 in TCRdb). Findings and caveats that apply to the study as a whole: Blood from ankylosing spondylitis patients appeared to be characterized by a TCR beta motif composed of under 10 highly homologous amino acid variants.

These receptors have no identified antigens. Libraries were made using 5' RACE. Sequencing relied on an Illumina HiSeq 2500. TCRdb applied fastp at Q25 and MiXCR to the public reads, then kept only in-frame beta chains. Each CDR3 protein gets just one entry, which takes the most common genes and DNA from the rows behind it. The sample table holds roughly 350,000 distinct CDR3 sequences, of which 8% were seen once. About 15% of the sample is held by the ten biggest clonotypes. Sequencing input: blood, either unsorted or a sorted T cell fraction (not recorded which). The receptors come from a male donor with ankylosing spondylitis.

This chain joins TRBV7-9 and TRBJ2-7; 10 nucleotides agree with TRBD1. The length of the CDR3 is 16 residues. CDR1 and CDR2 (germline): SEHNR, FQNEAQ (reference sequence). Losses at the gene ends were 5 bases for V and 2 bases for J; bases not matched to a gene: 9. The CDR3 sequence: CASSAVTGTGAYEQYF. The CDR3, as DNA: TGTGCCAGCAGCGCAGTAACCGGGACAGGGGCCTACGAGCAGTACTTC.

This clonotype was detected many times. V and J are TRBV6-5 and TRBJ2-1; D is unresolved. The CDR3 has 12 residues. Trimming removed 8 bases from V and 6 bases from J, with 11 bases in between. The germline V gene encodes CDR1 MNHEY and CDR2 SVGAGI. The CDR3 is CASGQSFNEQFF. The CDR3 bases are TGTGCCAGCGGCCAGTCGTTCAATGAGCAGTTCTTC.

This clonotype was seen more than once but under ten times. J is TRBJ1-6 and V is TRBV7-2; the D gene is possibly TRBD1 (5 bases). CDR3 length equals 15 residues. V shed 5 bases and J shed 7 bases, with 15 bases lying between them. CDR1 is SGHTA, CDR2 FQGNSA, per germline. The CDR3 reads CASSPTRGTNSPLHF. As DNA, the CDR3 is TGTGCCAGCAGCCCTACCCGAGGGACCAATTCACCCCTCCACTTT. Looking up the rest from reference TRBV7-2 and TRBJ1-6 gives the full variable domain: GAGVSQSPSNKVTEKGKDVELRCDPISGHTALYWYRQSLGQGLEFLIYFQGNSAPDKSGLPSDRFSAERTGGSVSTLTIQRTQQEDSAVYLCASSPTRGTNSPLHFGNGTRLTVT.

This clonotype appeared a few times. The chain uses TRBV29-1 and TRBJ2-2; 9 nucleotides align to TRBD1. After removal of 1 base from V and 4 bases from J, the junction contained 4 bases not matched to a gene. The CDR3 is 15 residues long. In germline, CDR1 is SQVTM, CDR2 ANQGSEA. DNA for the CDR3: TGCAGCGTTGAAGTCGGACAGGGGTTCACCGGGGAGCTGTTTTTT. The encoded protein is CSVEVGQGFTGELFF.

This clonotype was observed many times. This sequence joins TRBV29-1 and TRBJ2-5; perhaps TRBD2 as D (5 bases). Per the germline V gene, CDR1 is SQVTM and CDR2 is ANQGSEA. The CDR3 is made up of 14 amino acids. Trimming shortened V by 2 bases and J by 3 bases, and 13 bases separated the two germline ends. CDR3 nucleotide sequence: TGCAGCGTTGAAATCCTAGCAGTAAAAGAGACCCAGTACTTC. The encoded protein is CSVEILAVKETQYF.

The rearrangement uses TRBV6-6 and TRBJ2-7; D is unclear. Between the trimmed V and J ends, which lost 0 bases and 3 bases, there was a span of 3 bases. CDR3 length: 12 residues. Looked up from germline, CDR1 is MNHNY and CDR2 is SVGAGI (reference sequence). The CDR3 sequence: CASSYSHYEQYF. CDR3 DNA: TGTGCCAGCAGTTACTCCCACTACGAGCAGTACTTC.

This clonotype was detected only a few times. The chain has TRBV11-3 and TRBJ2-1, with 12 bases aligning to TRBD2. The CDR3 covers 15 residues. From germline, CDR1 is SGHNT and CDR2 YENEEA. V lost 1 base to trimming and J lost 8 bases; unmatched junction nucleotides: 3. The CDR3 is CASSLGPSGRDEQFF. In DNA form, the CDR3 reads TGTGCCAGCAGCTTAGGGCCTAGCGGGAGGGATGAGCAGTTCTTC.

The chain employs TRBV12-3 or TRBV12-4 and TRBJ2-1; unclear D gene. The ends were cut back, 2 bases at V and 8 bases at J, with 7 bases in the middle. CDR3 length: 12 amino acids. CDR3 amino acids: CASSLTSYEQFF. The CDR3 region has the DNA TGTGCCAGCAGTTTAACTTCGTATGAGCAGTTCTTC.

There are many counts of this clonotype. The chain joins TRBV9 to TRBJ1-1, with D tentatively TRBD1 (6 bases). Trimming shortened V by 3 bases and J by 7 bases, and 13 bases separated the two germline ends. Germline CDR1 SGDLS, CDR2 YYNGEE. The CDR3 totals 13 residues. The chain's CDR3 is CASSGTGNGEAFF. CDR3 DNA: TGTGCCAGCAGCGGTACAGGGAATGGTGAAGCTTTCTTT.

This clonotype was seen repeatedly, ten times or more. The chain uses TRBV5-1 and TRBJ2-7; possible D gene TRBD2, 5 bases. CDR1 is SGHRS and CDR2 is YFSETQ in the germline V gene. The CDR3 contains 15 residues. Trimming left V 2 bases short and J 2 bases short, with 14 bases between. The CDR3 DNA sequence: TGCGCCAGCAGCTTTGGTGTGAGCGGAACCTACGAGCAGTACTTC. It translates to CASSFGVSGTYEQYF.

This clonotype was detected only once. One end of the junction fails to match germline, which may point to a read error. The rearrangement joins TRBV6-2 or TRBV6-3 to TRBJ1-4; weak D call: TRBD1 (6 bases). This CDR3 has 11 amino acids. CDR1 is MNHEY and CDR2 is SVGEGT in the germline V gene. The CDR3 is CASSIGGPFTF. In DNA, the CDR3 is TGTGCCAGCTCCATTGGGGGGCCCTTCACTTTT.

The gene calls are TRBV24-1 and TRBJ2-1, with a weak D call TRBD2 (6 bases). This CDR3 has 14 residues. The germline V gene has CDR1 KGHDR and CDR2 SFDVKD. Trimming stripped 9 bases from V and 4 bases from J, with 15 bases between. CDR3 coding DNA: TGTGCCACCCAAGGAGGGACCCAATACAATGAGCAGTTCTTC. This codes for CATQGGTQYNEQFF.

This clonotype was counted a few times. This sequence joins TRBV3-1 and TRBJ2-1, with 10 bases that match TRBD1. The length of the CDR3 is 17 residues. V lost 1 base, J lost 7 bases, and 10 bases stayed unmatched. Germline V gene data show CDR1 as LGHDT and CDR2 as YNNKEL (reference sequence). The CDR3 protein is CASSQVGRTGGFNEQFF. The CDR3 DNA follows: TGTGCCAGCAGCCAAGTCGGAAGGACAGGGGGATTTAATGAGCAGTTCTTC.

The sample holds a few counts of this clonotype. The genes are TRBV5-1 and TRBJ2-7, with 10 bases identical to TRBD2. CDR1 is SGHRS and CDR2 is YFSETQ in the germline V gene. V gave up 3 bases and J gave up 5 bases; unmatched junction bases: 20. The CDR3 length is 19 residues. The CDR3 loop is CASSSGRQILTSGYHEQYF. The CDR3 nucleotides read TGCGCCAGCAGCTCTGGACGGCAGATCTTGACTAGCGGGTATCACGAGCAGTACTTC.

There are a few counts of this clonotype. The V call is TRBV20-1, the J call TRBJ2-1; 8 nucleotides align to TRBD2. Unmatched junction bases numbered 6, after V lost 6 bases and J lost 5 bases. Germline V gene data show CDR1 as DFQATT and CDR2 as SNEGSKA (reference sequence). This CDR3 has 13 amino acids. CDR3 bases: TGCAGTGCACGGACTAGCAGACACAATGAGCAGTTCTTC. Translating gives CSARTSRHNEQFF.

At least ten counts were recorded for this clonotype. The genes are TRBV24-1 and TRBJ2-1; the match to TRBD2 covers 9 bases. Germline CDR1 KGHDR, CDR2 SFDVKD. J lost 2 bases, V lost 9 bases, and 4 bases had no gene match. The CDR3 sequence is 14 residues long. The chain's CDR3 is CATASGIAYNEQFF. CDR3 sequence (DNA): TGTGCCACCGCTAGCGGGATCGCCTACAATGAGCAGTTCTTC.